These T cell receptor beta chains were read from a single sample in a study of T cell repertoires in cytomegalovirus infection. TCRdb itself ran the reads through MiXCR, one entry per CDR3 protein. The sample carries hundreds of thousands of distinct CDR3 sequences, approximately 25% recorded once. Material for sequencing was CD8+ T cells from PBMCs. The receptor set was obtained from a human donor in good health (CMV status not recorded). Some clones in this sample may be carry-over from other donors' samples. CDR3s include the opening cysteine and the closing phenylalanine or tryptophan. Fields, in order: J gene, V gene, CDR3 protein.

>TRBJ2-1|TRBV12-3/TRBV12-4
CASTLTGTKYEQFF
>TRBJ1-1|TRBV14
CASSRRGGNTEAFF
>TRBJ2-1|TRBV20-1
CSARTASYNEQFF
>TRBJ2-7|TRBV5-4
CASSLEGVSYEQYF
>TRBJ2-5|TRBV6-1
CANRGTGWIETQYF
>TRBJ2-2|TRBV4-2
CASSQDRQGNTGELFF
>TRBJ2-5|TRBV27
CASSLTLARQETQYF
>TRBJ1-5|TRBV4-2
CASSQRQGMKPQHF
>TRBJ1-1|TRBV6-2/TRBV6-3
CASSYSMQRGVAEAFF
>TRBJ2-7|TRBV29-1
CSVEVGHSYEQYF
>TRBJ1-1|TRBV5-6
CASSLVRGLFTEAFF
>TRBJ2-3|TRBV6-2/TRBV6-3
CASSRWPRTDTQYF
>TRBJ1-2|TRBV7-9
CASSSISPGHPNYGYTF
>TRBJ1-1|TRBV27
CASSLFMDRAEAFF
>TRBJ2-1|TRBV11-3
CASSLDPAPYNEQFF
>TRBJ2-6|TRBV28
CASSGSGANVLTF
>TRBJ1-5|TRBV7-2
CASSPGGQLTQPQHF
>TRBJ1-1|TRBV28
CASRIAGGFTEAFF
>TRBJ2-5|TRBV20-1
CSARENGGTGETQYF
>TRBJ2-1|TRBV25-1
CASSDSAYNEQFF
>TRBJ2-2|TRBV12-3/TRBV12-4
CASSLSKGLNTGELFF
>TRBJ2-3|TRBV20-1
CSARDPSGIVTDTQYF
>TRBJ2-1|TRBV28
CASRRPTGGANNEQFF
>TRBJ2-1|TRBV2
CASNLLASGGIHYNEQFF
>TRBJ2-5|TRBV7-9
CASFGQGFMETQYF
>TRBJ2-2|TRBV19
CASSIDLGQYKTGELFF
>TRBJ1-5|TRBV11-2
CASSLWDRDQPQHF
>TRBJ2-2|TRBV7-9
CASSLGSPKVHTGELFF
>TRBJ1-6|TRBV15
CATSRDWVPPLHF
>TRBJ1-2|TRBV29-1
CSVEVREGYTF
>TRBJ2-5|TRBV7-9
CASAGQGETQYF
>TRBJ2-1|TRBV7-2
CASSFVAGGNNEQFF
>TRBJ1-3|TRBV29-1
CSVRDRGPYSGNTIYF
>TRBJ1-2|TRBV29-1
CSVEDRTLNGYTF
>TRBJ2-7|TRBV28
CASSSVDNYEQYF
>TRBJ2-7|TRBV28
CASNRNSYEQYF
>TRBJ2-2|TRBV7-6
CASSLTKRDRWGPKRAGSTGELFF
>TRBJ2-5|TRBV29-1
CSVDRDKTQYF
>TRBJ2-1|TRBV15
CATSRVPRDSYNEQFF
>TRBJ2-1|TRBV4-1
CASNRDANEQFF
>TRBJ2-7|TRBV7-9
CASYRDSSSYEQYF
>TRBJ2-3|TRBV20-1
CSASPRDDVTQYF
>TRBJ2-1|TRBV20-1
CSGEILTGTAYNEQFF
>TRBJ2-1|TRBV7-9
CASSRSSGATYNEQFF
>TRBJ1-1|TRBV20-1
CSARKTGGGTEAFF
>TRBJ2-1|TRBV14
CASRRTGDNEQFF
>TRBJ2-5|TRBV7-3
CASSLEGWETQYF
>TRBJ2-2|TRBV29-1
CSVEDEQGAAGELFF
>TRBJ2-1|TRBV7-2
CASSFPGQESSSYNEQFF
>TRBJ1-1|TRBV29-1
CSVEDLTGGWTEAFF
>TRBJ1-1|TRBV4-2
CASSQEGSADLNTEAFF
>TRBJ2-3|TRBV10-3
CAIRDSRETTDTQYF
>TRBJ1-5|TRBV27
CASKGGIGNQPQHF
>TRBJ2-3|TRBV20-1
CSAPGPSYSTDTQYF
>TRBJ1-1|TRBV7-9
CASSSLTGTEAFF
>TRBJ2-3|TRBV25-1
CASSEQGTSSSTDTQYF
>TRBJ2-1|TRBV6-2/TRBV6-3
CASSQPDRGQYNEQFF
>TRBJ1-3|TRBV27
CASSPSDGPGENTIYF
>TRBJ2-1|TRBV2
CATLGSNEQFF
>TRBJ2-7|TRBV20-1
CSASSRGISYEQYF